This T cell receptor beta chain was identified during a study of blood T cell repertoires in COVID-19. Study background: PBMCs, B-cell-depleted T cells, or T cells provided the cDNA or gDNA that made up the material.

The V and J ends lost 0 bases and 3 bases respectively, with 6 bases between them. CDR1 and CDR2 (germline): SGDLS, YYNGEE. The CDR3 has 14 residues. The repertoire was sequenced with immunoSEQ multiplex PCR; TCRdb's copy has only in-frame clones and lacks some. The repertoire consists of roughly 230,000 clones, with almost 85% occurring once and the leading ten covering approximately 5.1%. The clonotype comes from a man aged 45-65 years with COVID-19, enrolled during active disease. The specimen was peripheral blood. The gene calls are TRBV9 and TRBJ2-2; TRBD2 might be the D (5 bases). CDR3 nucleotide sequence: TGTGCCAGCAGCGTAGGGACTTACACCGGGGAGCTGTTTTTT. Translated, it gives CASSVGTYTGELFF.